The 32 T cell receptor beta chains listed next were all sequenced from one sample in a study of blood T cell repertoires in COVID-19. Libraries were prepared by immunoSEQ multiplex PCR; TCRdb keeps only in-frame clonotypes and omits some of them. This table holds 65,000 to 90,000 clones, around 76% found once. Sequenced material: peripheral blood. Every receptor here comes from a man between 65 and 80 years old with active or convalescent COVID-19.

As concerns this clone: At one of its ends the junction is not consistent with the germline gene, which may arise from a read error. The chain recombines TRBV7-7 with TRBJ2-5, with 9 bases lining up with TRBD1. Germline V gene sequence: CDR1 SSHAT, CDR2 FNYEAQ (reference sequence). CDR3 length equals 15 residues. CDR3 loop: CASSLRTGVLETQYF. CDR3 nucleotide sequence: TGTGCTAGCAGCTTAAGGACAGGGGTATTGGAGACCCAGTACTTC.

This chain links TRBV2 with TRBJ2-7; D perhaps matches TRBD2 (6 bases). Looked up from germline, CDR1 is SNHLY and CDR2 is FYNNEI. The CDR3 consists of 14 residues. Trimming removed 4 bases from V and 0 bases from J, with 10 bases in between. The CDR3 DNA reads as TGTGCCAGCAGTGGACTAGAGAGCTCCTACGAGCAGTACTTC. It encodes CASSGLESSYEQYF.

J is TRBJ2-3 and V is TRBV28; no reliable D call. The length of the CDR3 is 14 residues. Trimming shortened V by 7 bases and J by 2 bases, and 13 bases separated the two germline ends. CDR1 MDHEN and CDR2 SYDVKM come from the germline V gene. CDR3 protein: CASNRVPDTDTQYF. The CDR3 DNA reads as TGTGCCAGCAATCGGGTTCCGGACACAGATACGCAGTATTTT.

There are a few counts of this clone. This rearrangement joins TRBV5-4 to TRBJ2-3, with TRBD2 identical over 9 bases. Germline V gene lookup returns CDR1 SGHNT and CDR2 YYREEE (reference sequence). The CDR3 is 16 amino acids. V lost 1 base and J lost 1; bases outside the gene matches: 4. The CDR3 DNA reads as TGTGCCAGCAGCTTGTGGGGCGGGGGGGGCACAGATACGCAGTATTTT. Translating it yields CASSLWGGGGTDTQYF.

J is TRBJ1-4 and V is TRBV3-1 (or the pseudogene TRBV3-2); D is uncertain. This CDR3 has 15 amino acids. CDR1 and CDR2 from the germline V gene are LGHDT and YNNKEL (reference sequence). Trimming cost V 4 bases and J 3 bases, with 12 bases left between them. The CDR3 loop reads CASSLERASNEKLFF. The CDR3, as DNA: TGTGCCAGCAGCCTAGAGAGGGCCTCTAATGAAAAACTGTTTTTT.

The V call is TRBV28, the J call TRBJ1-5, with D possibly being TRBD1 (6 bases). Germline CDR1 and CDR2: MDHEN and SYDVKM. V was shortened by 8 bases and J by 0 bases, with 11 bases between the two germline ends. The CDR3 is 14 amino acids. CDR3 protein: CASGGAYSNQPQHF. The CDR3 DNA is TGTGCCAGCGGGGGGGCTTATAGCAATCAGCCCCAGCATTTT.

V usage is TRBV7-9 and J usage is TRBJ2-2; possible D gene TRBD2, 6 bases. The germline CDR1 and CDR2 sequences are SEHNR and FQNEAQ (reference sequence). The CDR3 runs 16 residues. V lost 5 bases, J lost 7 bases, and 20 bases lay in between. CDR3: CASSPAPGTQSGELFF. As DNA, the CDR3 is TGTGCCAGCAGCCCTGCCCCCGGGACTCAGAGCGGGGAGCTGTTTTTT.

The sample holds a few counts of this clone. This chain joins TRBV19 and TRBJ1-4, with 8 nucleotides matching TRBD1. The CDR3 extends over 13 amino acids. Trimming at V came to 8 bases and at J to 8 bases, leaving 7 bases not matched to a gene. Germline CDR1 and CDR2: LNHDA and SQIVND (reference sequence). The CDR3 protein is CASARGRGEKLFF. For the CDR3, the DNA is TGTGCCAGTGCCAGGGGGCGTGGGGAAAAACTGTTTTTT.

This chain connects TRBV2 to TRBJ2-5; D perhaps matches TRBD2 (5 bases). The V end lost 9 bases, the J end lost 2 bases, and 10 bases lay between the germline ends. There are 12 residues in the CDR3. CDR1 and CDR2 from the germline V gene are SNHLY and FYNNEI. The CDR3 here is CASHRGQETQYF. In DNA form, the CDR3 reads TGTGCCAGTCACCGGGGACAAGAGACCCAGTACTTC.

The chain employs TRBV2 and TRBJ2-6; the D is unclear. V lost 5 bases, J lost 0 bases, and 14 bases lay in between. The CDR3 consists of 17 residues. CDR1 is SNHLY and CDR2 is FYNNEI in the germline V gene. Here the CDR3 DNA reads TGTGCCAGCAGTCCCCTTGGCAGCGTCTCTGGGGCCAACGTCCTGACTTTC. This encodes CASSPLGSVSGANVLTF.

V is TRBV12-3 or TRBV12-4 and J is TRBJ1-3; D call uncertain. The CDR3 loop spans 11 amino acids. V lost 3 bases, J lost 8 bases, and 5 bases lay in between. This CDR3 is CASSFGDTIYF. The DNA of the CDR3 is TGTGCCAGCAGTTTCGGAGACACCATATATTTT.

This clone appeared once. This chain links TRBV9 with TRBJ2-2; TRBD1 might be the D (7 bases). Trimming removed 2 bases from V and 7 bases from J, with 15 bases in between. This CDR3 spans 15 amino acids. The germline CDR1 and CDR2 sequences are SGDLS and YYNGEE. CDR3 sequence reads: CASSVPPQGGGELFF. CDR3 in DNA: TGTGCCAGCAGCGTCCCGCCCCAGGGGGGCGGGGAGCTGTTTTTT. Looking up the rest from reference TRBV9 and TRBJ2-2 gives the full variable domain: DSGVTQTPKHLITATGQRVTLRCSPRSGDLSVYWYQQSLDQGLQFLIQYYNGEERAKGNILERFSAQQFPDLHSELNLSSLELGDSALYFCASSVPPQGGGELFFGEGSRLTVL.

The chain recombines TRBV5-1 with TRBJ1-1, with D perhaps matching TRBD1 (5 bases). From germline, CDR1 is SGHRS and CDR2 YFSETQ. CDR3 length equals 15 residues. V lost 2 bases to trimming and J lost 6 bases, with 17 bases between them. CDR3: CASSFSGKMGAEAFF. The CDR3 DNA sequence: TGCGCCAGCAGCTTTTCAGGGAAGATGGGCGCTGAAGCTTTCTTT. The whole variable domain, filled in from reference TRBV5-1 and TRBJ1-1, reads KAGVTQTPRYLIKTRGQQVTLSCSPISGHRSVSWYQQTPGQGLQFLFEYFSETQRNKGNFPGRFSGRQFSNSRSEMNVSTLELGDSALYLCASSFSGKMGAEAFFGQGTRLTVV.

This clone has only a few counts. This chain links TRBV7-9 with TRBJ1-1; D unresolved. The CDR3 contains 13 residues. CDR1 and CDR2 (germline): SEHNR, FQNEAQ (reference sequence). Trimming pared 1 base from V and 1 base from J, leaving 4 bases between. The CDR3 sequence is CASSLVQNTEAFF. CDR3 DNA: TGTGCCAGCAGCTTAGTTCAGAACACTGAAGCTTTCTTT.

This clone was observed once. V usage is TRBV7-3 and J usage is TRBJ1-4; D is unclear. The germline V gene has CDR1 SGHTA and CDR2 FQGTGA. The V and J ends lost 5 bases and 2 bases respectively, with 9 bases between them. There are 14 residues in the CDR3. The CDR3 sequence: CASSLEATNEKLFF. The CDR3 DNA sequence: TGTGCCAGCAGCCTCGAGGCCACTAATGAAAAACTGTTTTTT.

The chain uses TRBV12-3 or TRBV12-4 and TRBJ1-2; TRBD1 matches at 7 bases. V dropped 6 bases and J dropped 7; count of bases not matched to a gene: 8. The CDR3 length is 13 residues. The CDR3 loop is CASREQGTGGYTF. DNA for the CDR3: TGTGCCAGCAGGGAACAGGGGACGGGTGGCTACACCTTC.

J is TRBJ1-1 and V is TRBV10-3, with TRBD1 matching over 7 bases. The CDR3 spans 13 residues. Germline trimming cut 10 bases from V and 5 bases from J; bases unmatched to any gene: 10. Germline CDR1 reads ENHRY; CDR2 reads SYGVKD. The CDR3 is CATLGQEGTEAFF. The CDR3 DNA reads as TGTGCCACCTTAGGACAGGAAGGGACTGAAGCTTTCTTT.

This clone has just a few counts. This chain joins TRBV28 and TRBJ2-3, with TRBD2 identical over 9 bases. CDR1 MDHEN and CDR2 SYDVKM come from the germline V gene. Unmatched junction bases numbered 7, after V lost 5 bases and J lost 4 bases. This CDR3 has 15 residues. The CDR3 nucleotides read TGTGCCAGCAGTGCAGCTAGCGGGGCAGCAGATACGCAGTATTTT. It encodes CASSAASGAADTQYF.

The chain couples TRBV6-6 to TRBJ1-5; D gene uncertain. V gave up 6 bases and J gave up 6 bases, with 15 bases separating them. The CDR3 length is 14 residues. Looked up from germline, CDR1 is MNHNY and CDR2 is SVGAGI (reference sequence). CDR3 sequence reads: CASRSEAGLQPQHF. The DNA for the CDR3 is TGTGCCAGCAGATCGGAGGCCGGACTTCAGCCCCAGCATTTT.

The J gene is TRBJ1-2, the V gene TRBV6-2 or TRBV6-3, with 7 bases fitting TRBD1. V shed 0 bases, J shed 6 bases, and the junction held 7 bases outside the gene matches. The CDR3 runs 15 residues. The germline V gene has CDR1 MNHEY and CDR2 SVGEGT. The CDR3 region has the DNA TGTGCCAGCAGTTACTCGCAGGGGGGAAATAATGGCTACACCTTC. Protein: CASSYSQGGNNGYTF.

The V gene is TRBV28, the J gene TRBJ1-2, with D perhaps TRBD1 (5 bases). This CDR3 has 14 amino acids. Germline V gene sequence: CDR1 MDHEN, CDR2 SYDVKM. Trimming shortened V by 6 bases and J by 6 bases, and 17 bases separated the two germline ends. The chain's CDR3 is CASSIGGGSNGYTF. In DNA, the CDR3 is TGTGCCAGCAGCATCGGGGGGGGTTCGAATGGCTACACCTTC.

This clone turned up a few times. The rearrangement links TRBV23-1 to TRBJ2-2, with unresolved D. TRBV23-1 carries the ORF label, with uncertain function. The CDR3 has 18 residues. The V gene lost 0 bases and the J gene lost 0 bases, with 14 bases spanning the gap. The CDR3 DNA is TGCGCCAGCAGTCAATCGTGTGAGGAGCTTACGAACACCGGGGAGCTGTTTTTT. This gives the protein CASSQSCEELTNTGELFF.

V gene TRBV2 combines with J gene TRBJ1-2; a weak D match, TRBD1 (5 bases). V lost 1 base, J lost 8 bases, and 11 bases lay in between. Germline-derived CDR1 and CDR2 are SNHLY and FYNNEI. This CDR3 region has 13 residues. The CDR3 loop reads CASSEVPGIGYTF. As DNA, the CDR3 is TGTGCCAGCAGTGAAGTCCCAGGGATCGGCTACACCTTC.

This chain's CDR3 is CSVEGQGSYGYTF. In nucleotides, the CDR3 is TGCAGCGTCGAGGGACAGGGTTCCTATGGCTACACCTTC. J is TRBJ1-2 and V is TRBV29-1, with TRBD1 identical over 9 bases. From germline, CDR1 is SQVTM and CDR2 ANQGSEA. The V segment lost 6 bases and the J segment 4 bases; nucleotides outside the gene matches: 6. The CDR3 sequence is 13 residues long.

This clone was counted only a few times. The CDR3 reads CASSFGFVAGQETQYF. The CDR3 bases are TGTGCCAGCAGCTTTGGGTTCGTTGCGGGCCAAGAGACCCAGTACTTC. V is TRBV7-3 and J is TRBJ2-5; TRBD2 might be the D (5 bases). Trimming stripped 3 bases from V and 1 base from J, with 15 bases between. Germline V gene lookup returns CDR1 SGHTA and CDR2 FQGTGA. CDR3 size: 16 residues.

This clone has more than one count but fewer than ten. The chain couples TRBV2 to TRBJ1-5; D is ambiguous. CDR1 and CDR2 (germline): SNHLY, FYNNEI. The CDR3 runs to 13 residues. The ends were cut back, 3 bases at V and 3 bases at J, with 6 bases in the middle. The CDR3 DNA reads TGTGCCAGCAGTGACAGGTTCAATCAGCCCCAGCATTTT. This gives the protein CASSDRFNQPQHF.

The V call is TRBV18, the J call TRBJ2-7; TRBD1 aligns across 11 bases. This CDR3 is built from 15 residues. Trimming took 4 bases from V and 3 from J; bases not matched to a gene: 5. Per germline, CDR1 KGHSH and CDR2 LQKENI. CDR3 protein: CASSQTGTGGYEQYF. DNA of the CDR3: TGTGCCAGCTCACAGACCGGGACAGGGGGCTACGAGCAGTACTTC. Using reference TRBV18 and TRBJ2-7 for the parts outside the CDR3, the full variable domain is NAGVMQNPRHLVRRRGQEARLRCSPMKGHSHVYWYRQLPEEGLKFMVYLQKENIIDESGMPKERFSAEFPKEGPSILRIQQVVRGDSAAYFCASSQTGTGGYEQYFGPGTRLTVT.

Points on this clone: Other DNA sequences from this sample encode an identical CDR3 as well. The V and J genes are TRBV2 and TRBJ2-1, with D perhaps TRBD2 (6 bases). V was clipped by 6 bases and J by 0 bases, with 9 bases between them. Germline CDR1 SNHLY, CDR2 FYNNEI. CDR3 length: 14 amino acids. The CDR3 protein is CASRRGSSYNEQFF. The DNA for the CDR3 is TGTGCCAGCAGGCGGGGCAGCTCCTACAATGAGCAGTTCTTC.

This clone occurred a few times. The rearrangement uses TRBV28 and TRBJ2-7; 7 positions agree with TRBD2. This CDR3 has 15 amino acids. Germline V gene data show CDR1 as MDHEN and CDR2 as SYDVKM. J gave up 2 bases and V 6 bases, and 10 bases lay outside the gene matches. The CDR3 protein is CASSKHGGGTYEQYF. CDR3 nucleotide sequence: TGTGCCAGCAGCAAACATGGGGGGGGGACCTACGAGCAGTACTTC.

This chain connects TRBV19 to TRBJ1-6; D call uncertain. The length of the CDR3 is 15 residues. From germline, CDR1 is LNHDA and CDR2 SQIVND (reference sequence). V lost 5 bases to trimming and J lost 7 bases, with 15 bases between them. The CDR3 DNA is TGTGCCAGTAGTGGCTATTCAGGAGGGAATTCACCCCTCCACTTT. This codes for CASSGYSGGNSPLHF.

The chain is built from TRBV19 and TRBJ1-5; the D gene is possibly TRBD1 (6 bases). Germline V gene lookup returns CDR1 LNHDA and CDR2 SQIVND (reference sequence). This CDR3 comprises 14 residues. V shed 5 bases and J shed 7 bases, with 15 bases lying between them. The CDR3 reads CASSLQDSRQPQHF. The CDR3 DNA reads TGTGCCAGTAGTCTCCAGGACAGTAGACAGCCCCAGCATTTT.

The V and J genes are TRBV5-6 and TRBJ2-3; TRBD2 matches at 8 bases. Germline loops: CDR1 SGHDT, CDR2 YYEEEE. The length of the CDR3 is 14 residues. V was clipped by 4 bases and J by 1 base; unmatched bases: 2. The CDR3 protein is CASSRRGGTDTQYF. CDR3 DNA: TGTGCCAGCAGCCGGCGGGGGGGCACAGATACGCAGTATTTT.